One sample yielded the 5 T cell receptor beta chains listed below, sequenced in a study of blood T cell repertoires in COVID-19 (dated by TCRdb to 2019 to 2021). The library was obtained by the immunoSEQ multiplex PCR assay. TCRdb limited this immuneACCESS table to in-frame rearrangements with V and J called. A share of clones is missing; checked studies link under half to unresolved V genes, and the rest is unexplained. The sample table records around 470,000 clones; about 92% of these occur just once. The ten largest clonotypes hold about 0.57% of the sample. The specimen was PBMCs or T cells enriched from blood (not recorded which). All receptors derive from a man in his late teens or twenties who had recovered from COVID-19.

The rearrangement joins TRBV5-1 to TRBJ1-2; TRBD1 might be the D (6 bases). This CDR3 has 14 amino acids. Germline CDR1 SGHRS, CDR2 YFSETQ. V gave up 4 bases and J gave up 4 bases, with 14 bases separating them. The CDR3 bases are TGCGCCAGCAGCCAACAGGGATCGCTCTATGGCTACACCTTC. Residues: CASSQQGSLYGYTF.

This clone was observed a few times. The rearrangement joins TRBV28 to TRBJ1-5; 8 bases match TRBD1. Trimming cost V 7 bases and J 5 bases; bases outside gene matches: 13. Germline loops: CDR1 MDHEN, CDR2 SYDVKM. The CDR3 is 16 residues long. CDR3 amino acids: CASIPGGTGDHQPQHF. CDR3 DNA sequence: TGTGCCAGCATCCCAGGCGGGACAGGTGATCATCAGCCCCAGCATTTT.

The V gene is TRBV28, the J gene TRBJ1-1; D is unresolved. This CDR3 contains 10 residues. Trimming took 4 bases from V and 8 from J, leaving 5 bases between them. Germline V gene sequence: CDR1 MDHEN, CDR2 SYDVKM. Here the CDR3 reads CASSSQEAFF. In DNA form, the CDR3 reads TGTGCCAGCAGTTCACAGGAAGCTTTCTTT.

The chain employs TRBV5-1 and TRBJ1-4, with D possibly being TRBD1 (5 bases). CDR1 is SGHRS and CDR2 is YFSETQ in the germline V gene. V was shortened by 0 bases and J by 8 bases, with 17 bases between the two germline ends. The CDR3 is 16 amino acids. The CDR3 loop reads CASSLAPAGTGEKLFF. The DNA for the CDR3 is TGCGCCAGCAGCTTGGCCCCGGCAGGGACTGGGGAAAAACTGTTTTTT.

The chain carries TRBV2 and TRBJ2-7, with 16 positions matching TRBD2. The CDR3 runs to 16 residues. The junction had 8 bases not matched to a gene; V was cut back by 6 bases and J by 6 bases. Germline-derived CDR1 and CDR2 are SNHLY and FYNNEI. The CDR3 DNA sequence: TGTGCCAGCAGGGGACTAGCGGGAGGGACCGTTCGCGAGCAGTACTTC. Its protein product is CASRGLAGGTVREQYF.